A selection of T cell receptor beta chains follows, all from one sample in a study of blood T cell repertoires in COVID-19. The repertoire was sequenced with immunoSEQ multiplex PCR; TCRdb's copy has only in-frame clones and lacks some. The data show 250,000 to 350,000 clones, around 89% seen once. The sample was PBMCs or T cells enriched from blood (not recorded which). The source is a woman between 18 and 29 years old with acute COVID-19. The CDR3 runs from the conserved cysteine through the conserved F or W. D genes are given only for firm matches. The size field is filled for only some rows; it gives once, few, many or a size class.

v_call	clone_size	j_call	d_call	cdr3_nt	cdr3_aa
TRBV9	NA	TRBJ2-2	TRBD1	TGTGCCAGCAGCGCTGCGGGACAGGGTAAAGGGGGTCACACCGGGGAGCTGTTTTTT	CASSAAGQGKGGHTGELFF
TRBV5-1	NA	TRBJ2-2	TRBD2	TGCGCCAGCAGCACTAGCGGGACCGGGGAGCTGTTTTTT	CASSTSGTGELFF
TRBV6-5	NA	TRBJ2-7	TRBD2	TGTGCCAGCAGCAGGGGACTAGCGGGAAACGAGCAGTACTTC	CASSRGLAGNEQYF
TRBV5-1	NA	TRBJ1-1	NA	TGCGCCAGCAGCTTAGGAGTTCAGACTGAAGCTTTCTTT	CASSLGVQTEAFF
TRBV5-1	once	TRBJ1-2	NA	TGCGCCAGCAGGCTTTCGGACTATGGCTACACCTTC	CASRLSDYGYTF
TRBV28	NA	TRBJ2-7	NA	TGTGCCAGCAGCGGGCGAAGGGGTACCGAGCAGTACTTC	CASSGRRGTEQYF
TRBV15	NA	TRBJ2-1	TRBD2	TGTGCCACCAGCTGGGTAGCGGGCTCCTACAATGAGCAGTTCTTC	CATSWVAGSYNEQFF
TRBV24-1	NA	TRBJ2-1	NA	TGTGCCAACCCCTCACGAGAAAGTCCCCCTTCCTACAATGAGCAGTTCTTC	CANPSRESPPSYNEQFF
TRBV7-3	NA	TRBJ2-2	TRBD2	TGTGCCAGCAGCCCAGGTGGGACTAGCGGGAGAACCGGGGAGCTGTTTTTT	CASSPGGTSGRTGELFF
TRBV6-1	NA	TRBJ1-5	TRBD1	TGTGCCAGCAGTGAAGCGGACAGGGGGCGTCAGCCCCAGCATTTT	CASSEADRGRQPQHF
TRBV24-1	NA	TRBJ1-6	TRBD1	TGTGCCGCTGCAGGGGGCGATTCACCCCTCCACTTT	CAAAGGDSPLHF
TRBV2	NA	TRBJ1-2	NA	TGTGCCAGCATTGTGGAGGCAGGAGTAACCAACTATGGCTACACCTTC	CASIVEAGVTNYGYTF
TRBV7-9	NA	TRBJ1-3	NA	TGTGCCAGCAGCTTAGCTTGGTCAGGGCTCGGAAACACCATATATTTT	CASSLAWSGLGNTIYF
TRBV28	NA	TRBJ2-7	NA	TGTGCCAGCAGTTTTGCGGGACTGAGCTCCTACGAGCAGTACTTC	CASSFAGLSSYEQYF
TRBV28	NA	TRBJ2-1	TRBD1	TGTGCCAGCAGTCCGACTCCCGGGACAGGGGCCTACAATGAGCAGTTCTTC	CASSPTPGTGAYNEQFF
TRBV27	NA	TRBJ2-1	TRBD2	TGTGCCAGCAGTCCACCAAGGGTAGCGGGACCGAATGAGCAGTTCTTC	CASSPPRVAGPNEQFF
TRBV7-2	NA	TRBJ1-5	NA	TGTGCCAGCAGCCCCAGTTCCGAACCCCAGCCCCAGCATTTT	CASSPSSEPQPQHF
TRBV27	NA	TRBJ2-2	NA	TGTGCCAGCAGTTTATACGGCGGGGAGCTGTTTTTT	CASSLYGGELFF
TRBV12-3/TRBV12-4	NA	TRBJ1-2	NA	TGTGCCAGCACCCTCGGCGGGGGCGGCTACACCTTC	CASTLGGGGYTF
TRBV5-1	NA	TRBJ2-1	NA	TGCGCCAGCAGCTTGGAGGTCGCAGGGGACTACAATGAGCAGTTCTTC	CASSLEVAGDYNEQFF
TRBV19	NA	TRBJ1-5	NA	TGTGCCAGTAGTATCAGGGGATATCAGCCCCAGCATTTT	CASSIRGYQPQHF
TRBV9	NA	TRBJ2-1	TRBD2	TGTGCCAGCAGCGTAGAGACTAGCGGCCCCCGTAATGAGCAGTTCTTC	CASSVETSGPRNEQFF
TRBV28	NA	TRBJ2-7	TRBD1	TGTGCCAGCAGTGACACGAACAGGGGGCTCTACGAGCAGTACTTC	CASSDTNRGLYEQYF
TRBV28	NA	TRBJ1-4	TRBD1	TGTGCCAGCAGTTTCGGACAGGGGGTTGAAAAACTGTTTTTT	CASSFGQGVEKLFF
TRBV30	NA	TRBJ1-3	NA	TGTGCCTGGACGGGTTCTGGAAACACCATATATTTT	CAWTGSGNTIYF
TRBV21-1	NA	TRBJ1-2	NA	TGTGCCAGCAGCAGTGTGGGTGCGGCTAACTATGGCTACACCTTC	CASSSVGAANYGYTF
TRBV6-5	NA	TRBJ2-1	NA	TGTGCCAGCAGTTACGACAGTTACAATGAGCAGTTCTTC	CASSYDSYNEQFF
TRBV19	NA	TRBJ2-3	NA	TGTGCCAGTAGTATAGATACCGACGGGAACCAGTATTTT	CASSIDTDGNQYF
TRBV6-1	once	TRBJ2-7	NA	TGTGCCAGCAGTGAAGCTGGGACTCCGTCCGGCGAGCAGTACTTC	CASSEAGTPSGEQYF
TRBV6-5	NA	TRBJ1-2	TRBD1	TGTGCCAGCAGGGAGCTGCAGGGGGCGGTCGGCTACACCTTC	CASRELQGAVGYTF
TRBV18	NA	TRBJ2-3	TRBD2	TGTGCCAGCTCACAGCGGGAGTCTTCAGATACGCAGTATTTT	CASSQRESSDTQYF
TRBV6-5	once	TRBJ1-5	NA	TGTGCCAGCAGTTTGGCCTCAGGGAATCAGCCCCAGCATTTT	CASSLASGNQPQHF
TRBV28	NA	TRBJ1-2	NA	TGTGCCAGCAGTTCCGGTGTAAGAGGAGGCTACACCTTC	CASSSGVRGGYTF
TRBV18	NA	TRBJ1-5	NA	TGTGCCAGCTCACCACTAGGCGGGGATGGCAATCAGCCCCAGCATTTT	CASSPLGGDGNQPQHF
TRBV2	NA	TRBJ2-7	TRBD2	TGTGCCAGCAGTGAATTTTTAGGACTAGCGGGGGACGAGCAGTACTTC	CASSEFLGLAGDEQYF